The source of this T cell receptor (beta chain) is a study of OX40 agonist ivuxolimab in advanced cancers. CDR3 length: 15 amino acids. V lost 2 bases and J 6 bases, leaving 14 bases between the germline ends. Germline loops: CDR1 WNHNN, CDR2 SYGVQD (reference sequence). Some clones are missing from TCRdb's copy, which holds only in-frame ones; the method was immunoSEQ multiplex PCR. The sample carries several thousand clones, around 70% recorded once. The receptor was isolated from an adult with an advanced solid tumor such as melanoma, head and neck, liver or kidney cancer. Sequences were derived from CD4+ or CD8+ T cells sorted from blood, sampled in a trial of the OX40 agonist ivuxolimab. The rearrangement joins TRBV10-1 to TRBJ2-1, with D perhaps TRBD2 (6 bases). The CDR3 DNA reads TGCGCCAGCAGTGAGGTCGGGAGCCCCAGCAATGAGCAGTTCTTC. This sequence encodes CASSEVGSPSNEQFF.